This T cell receptor (beta chain) was recovered during a study of post-analysis software for immune sequencing data. Study results and limitations: Normalized Chao1 diversity in multiple sclerosis patients fell significantly below that of controls. In patients, about five TRBV segments were more frequent than in controls, with TRBV5-6, TRBV5-1 and TRBV20-1 among them. Samples made in the same batch grouped tightly together by F measure.

This clonotype was observed a few times. No antigen is known for it. Unique molecular identifiers featured in each of the TCR beta cDNA libraries. Hundreds of thousands of cDNA molecules were obtained from 1 to 10 million T cells. From the PCR reads, TCRdb called clonotypes with MiXCR, one entry per CDR3 protein. The sample includes hundreds of thousands of distinct CDR3 sequences, over 45% of them seen just once. Trimming pared 7 bases from V and 5 bases from J, leaving 15 bases between. The CDR3 covers 12 residues. Germline CDR1 SQVTM, CDR2 ANQGSEA. The specimen sequenced was blood. The receptor's source is a girl under 10 years old with multiple sclerosis. The gene calls are TRBV29-1 and TRBJ2-7, with a weak D call TRBD2 (6 bases). CDR3 amino acids: CSAGGGFHEQYF. For the CDR3, the DNA is TGCAGCGCTGGTGGGGGGTTCCACGAGCAGTACTTC.